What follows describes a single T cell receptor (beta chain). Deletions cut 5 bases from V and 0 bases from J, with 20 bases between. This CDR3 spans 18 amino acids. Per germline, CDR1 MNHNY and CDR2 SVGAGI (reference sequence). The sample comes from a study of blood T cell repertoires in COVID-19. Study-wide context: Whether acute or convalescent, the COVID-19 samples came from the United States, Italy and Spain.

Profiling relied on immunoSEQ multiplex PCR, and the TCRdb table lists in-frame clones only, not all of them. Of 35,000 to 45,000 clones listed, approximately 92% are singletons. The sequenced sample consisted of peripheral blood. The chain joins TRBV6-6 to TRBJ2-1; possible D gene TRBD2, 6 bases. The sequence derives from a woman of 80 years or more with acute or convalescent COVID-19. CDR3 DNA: TGTGCCAGCAGTCAGCGGGCTCTCGGGCCTAGCTCCTACAATGAGCAGTTCTTC. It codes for CASSQRALGPSSYNEQFF.